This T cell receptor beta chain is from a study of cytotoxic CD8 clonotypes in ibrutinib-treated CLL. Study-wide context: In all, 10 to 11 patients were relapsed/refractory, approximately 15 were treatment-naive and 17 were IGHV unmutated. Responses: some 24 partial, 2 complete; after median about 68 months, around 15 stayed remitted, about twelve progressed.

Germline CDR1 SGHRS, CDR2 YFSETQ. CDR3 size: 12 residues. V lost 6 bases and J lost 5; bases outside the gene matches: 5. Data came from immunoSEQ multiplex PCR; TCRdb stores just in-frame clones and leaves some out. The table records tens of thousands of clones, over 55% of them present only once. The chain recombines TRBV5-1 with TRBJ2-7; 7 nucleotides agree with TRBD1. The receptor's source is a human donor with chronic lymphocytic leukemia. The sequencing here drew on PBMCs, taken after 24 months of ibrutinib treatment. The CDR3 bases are TGCGCCAGCAAACAGGGGTCCCACGAGCAGTACTTC. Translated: CASKQGSHEQYF.